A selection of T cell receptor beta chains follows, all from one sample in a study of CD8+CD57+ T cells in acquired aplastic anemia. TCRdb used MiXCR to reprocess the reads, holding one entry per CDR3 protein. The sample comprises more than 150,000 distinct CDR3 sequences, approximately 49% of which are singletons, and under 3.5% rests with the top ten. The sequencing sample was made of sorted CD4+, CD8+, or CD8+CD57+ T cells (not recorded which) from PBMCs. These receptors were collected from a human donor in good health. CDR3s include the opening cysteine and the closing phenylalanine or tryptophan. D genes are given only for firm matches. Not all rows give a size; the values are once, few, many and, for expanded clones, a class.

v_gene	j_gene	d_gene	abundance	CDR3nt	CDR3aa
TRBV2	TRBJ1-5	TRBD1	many	TGTGCCAGCAGTGCTGACAGGGGGACTCAGCCCCAGCATTTT	CASSADRGTQPQHF
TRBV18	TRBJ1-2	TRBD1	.	TGTGCCAGCTCACCCGGGACAGCTTTGTTCTATGGCTACACCTTC	CASSPGTALFYGYTF
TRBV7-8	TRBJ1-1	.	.	TGTGCCAGCAGCCGACAGCAGAACACTGAAGCTTTCTTT	CASSRQQNTEAFF
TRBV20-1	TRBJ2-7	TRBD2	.	TGCAGTGCTAGACTAGCGGTCCCCTACGAGCAGTACTTC	CSARLAVPYEQYF
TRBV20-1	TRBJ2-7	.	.	TGCAGTGCCCGGACTTCGAGCGGAGAGCAGTACTTC	CSARTSSGEQYF
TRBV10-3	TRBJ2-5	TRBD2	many	TGTGCCAGTCGGACTAGCGGGAGTTCGGAGACCCAGTACTTC	CASRTSGSSETQYF
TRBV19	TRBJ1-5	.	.	TGTGCCAGTAGTGGAGGGACTCATAGCAATCAGCCCCAGCATTTT	CASSGGTHSNQPQHF
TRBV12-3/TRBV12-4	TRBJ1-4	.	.	TGTGCCAGCAGGGTTTCGGCTAATGAAAAACTGTTTTTT	CASRVSANEKLFF
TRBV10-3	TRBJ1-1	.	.	TGTGCCATCAGTGAGGATCCGGTCGGAGCTTTCTTT	CAISEDPVGAFF
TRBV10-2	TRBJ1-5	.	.	TGCGCCAGCTGTCCTCTGGGGGGGACGGGGGATCAGCCCCAGCATTTT	CASCPLGGTGDQPQHF
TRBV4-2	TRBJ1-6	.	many	TGTGCCAGCAGCCAAAACTCGCGATCACCCCTCCACTTT	CASSQNSRSPLHF
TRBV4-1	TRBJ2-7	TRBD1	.	TGCGCCAGCAGCCCTTCCGGGACAGTACCTTACGAGCAGTACTTC	CASSPSGTVPYEQYF
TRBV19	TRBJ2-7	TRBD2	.	TGTGCCAGTAGTATCGTAGCGGGGGGACCTTCGTACGAGCAGTACTTC	CASSIVAGGPSYEQYF
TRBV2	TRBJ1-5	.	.	TGTGCCAGCGGTCAGCCCCAGCATTTT	CASGQPQHF
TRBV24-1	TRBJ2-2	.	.	TGTGCCACCAGTGGAAGGGACGGTACCGGGGAGCTGTTTTTT	CATSGRDGTGELFF
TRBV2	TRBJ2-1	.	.	TGTGCCAGCAGTGTGCGGGACAGTTCCTCCGGTGAGCAGTTCTTC	CASSVRDSSSGEQFF
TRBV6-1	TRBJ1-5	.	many	TGTGCCAGCAGACAGGCCAACAATCAGCCCCAGCATTTT	CASRQANNQPQHF
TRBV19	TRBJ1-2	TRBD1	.	TGTGCCAGTAGCCTAGGGACAGGGCTTGGCTACACCTTC	CASSLGTGLGYTF
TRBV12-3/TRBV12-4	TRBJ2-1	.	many	TGTGCCAGCAGCTATCACCAGGGGCCGCAGTTCTTC	CASSYHQGPQFF
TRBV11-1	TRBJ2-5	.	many	TGTGCCAGCAGCATCCTAGGGGTGTATCAAGAGACCCAGTACTTC	CASSILGVYQETQYF
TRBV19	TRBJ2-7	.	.	TGTGCCAGTAGTATGCGGAGACAGGGACTCTACGAGCAGTACTTC	CASSMRRQGLYEQYF
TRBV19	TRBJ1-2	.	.	TGTGCCAGTAGTATACACGGATCCCCTGGCTACACCTTC	CASSIHGSPGYTF
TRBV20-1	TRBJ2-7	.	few	TGCAGTGCTACACGAGACTCGCCGTGGGGGCACCCCACCTACGAGCAGTACTTC	CSATRDSPWGHPTYEQYF
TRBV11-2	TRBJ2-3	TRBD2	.	TGTGCCAGCAGTCCATTTGGGCTAGCGGCTGACACAGATACGCAGTATTTT	CASSPFGLAADTDTQYF
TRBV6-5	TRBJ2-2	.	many	TGTGCCAGCAGTTTCCGACAAGATACCGGGGAGCTGTTTTTT	CASSFRQDTGELFF
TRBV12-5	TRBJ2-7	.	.	TGTGCTAGTGGTTCGGCGGGACACCCAGACTACGAGCAGTACTTC	CASGSAGHPDYEQYF
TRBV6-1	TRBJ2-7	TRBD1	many	TGTGCCAGCAGTCAGACCGGGACAGGAACCTACGAGCAGTACTTC	CASSQTGTGTYEQYF
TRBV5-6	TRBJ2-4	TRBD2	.	TGTGCCAGCAGCTCAACTAGCGGGAGAAGTAAATACTTC	CASSSTSGRSKYF
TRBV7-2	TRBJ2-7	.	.	TGTGCCAGCAGCTTAGCCCAATACGAGCAGTACTTC	CASSLAQYEQYF
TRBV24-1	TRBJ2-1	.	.	TGTGCCACCAGTTACCAAACACTAACGGCGGATGAGCAGTTCTTC	CATSYQTLTADEQFF
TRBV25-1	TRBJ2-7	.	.	TGTGCCAGCAGCTTAACAGGGGGACTAGCACTTTCTTGCGAGCAGTACTTC	CASSLTGGLALSCEQYF